This TCR beta chain was sequenced during a study of blood T cell repertoires in COVID-19 (dated by TCRdb to about 2020). As for the study more broadly: Samples covering the acute and convalescent phases of COVID-19 were provided by collaborators in the United States, Italy and Spain. The repertoires were released in a freely available public database intended as a resource for research on the immune response to SARS-CoV-2. Where HLA class I and class II types were available, the types were taken from metadata supplied by the sample provider, not from assay-based typing. The prospective study material was composed of cDNA or gDNA derived from T cells, B-cell-depleted T cells, or PBMCs. Sample metadata almost always included a de-identified subject ID, COVID-19 status, age in years and sex. The samples were drawn from two sources: the first 160 participants of the ongoing ImmuneRACE study, and fewer than 1,500 subjects contributed by 6 global collaborators. Deeply sampled blood TCRbeta repertoires from subjects exposed to, actively infected with, or recovered from COVID-19 were included in the dataset.

Whole blood was collected in K2EDTA tubes by collaborating institutions according to the institutions' own protocols. For TCRbeta analysis, collaborators shipped samples as frozen whole blood, isolated PBMCs, or DNA extracted from either of those sample types. Of note for this clone: This clone's antigen is unknown. There are no base qualities to consult, and no much larger clone falls within one base.

Broader findings and caveats from the paper: Clinical and demographic metadata were provided uncurated, with the amount varying by source and participant.

The immunoSEQ Assay, a bias-controlled multiplex PCR, was used to amplify TCRbeta CDR3 regions from genomic DNA. The study's processing was this. Nucleated cell counts per sample were estimated from amplification of reference gene primers within the assay. Sequence reads were collapsed and filtered to measure the absolute abundance of every unique TCRbeta CDR3 rearrangement. Productive Simpson clonality was computed per sample as the square root of Simpson's diversity index over productive rearrangements. This immuneACCESS table, as held by TCRdb, lists in-frame sequences with V and J called but not all clones. Of the missing ones, under half trace to an unresolved V gene in checked studies; the others have no known cause. The V and J calls and clone size are taken from that table; D and trimming were inferred from the DNA. The sample table holds fewer than 120,000 clones, of which about 85% were seen once. The ten largest make up more than 4.5% of the sample.

Measured from the cysteine to the phenylalanine, the CDR3 is 14 residues long. Kept here is only the CDR3 DNA, which spans 42 bases and is read in frame from base 1. Looking up the germline V gene yields CDR1 KGHSH and CDR2 LQKENI. Trimming takes 3 bases from V and 7 bases from J, and the germline ends sit 12 bases apart. This chain is built from TRBV18 and TRBJ1-4; TRBD1 is perhaps the D gene, given 5 matching bases. The clonotype was recovered from a human donor in a cohort sampled during active COVID-19. The specimen was peripheral blood. The DNA reads as follows: TGTGCCAGCTCACCGGACATGAATATTGAAAAACTGTTTTTT. It specifies CASSPDMNIEKLFF.